These T cell receptor beta chains were read from a single sample in a study of T-cell memory formation after mild COVID-19. Each CDR3 protein is one row after TCRdb ran MiXCR on the 5' RACE reads. Seen here are under 600,000 distinct CDR3 sequences, roughly a fifth observed once, and the top ten hold 7% to 9%. The sample taken for sequencing was PBMCs or a T cell subset sorted from them (not recorded which). These receptors were obtained from an adult woman who had mild COVID-19 (a few samples of this study predate the infection). Cell type and time point are not known. Both conserved end residues are trimmed from each CDR3.

14	TRBV7-9	TRBJ1-6	ASSFVGMGRDSPLH
12	TRBV18	TRBJ2-5	ASSPVPNQETQY
13	TRBV18	TRBJ1-1	ASSRTRVEDTEAF
10	TRBV2	TRBJ2-1	ASDYGANEQF
19	TRBV11-2	TRBJ2-3	ASSPQVDPTWLAGTRSTQY
13	TRBV7-9	TRBJ1-1	ASSLSPQPNGVAL
11	TRBV10-3	TRBJ1-2	AISGGSNYGYT
14	TRBV20-1	TRBJ2-2	SARDPGSLNTRELF
11	TRBV9	TRBJ2-1	ASSVGPGAEQF
12	TRBV10-3	TRBJ1-1	AIAREAMNTEAF
14	TRBV19	TRBJ2-6	ADRGGTCSGANVLT
13	TRBV9	TRBJ1-6	ASSPRQGAGSPLH
12	TRBV18	TRBJ2-5	ASSPSFGVETQY
13	TRBV7-2	TRBJ1-5	ASSLDINSNQPQH
13	TRBV5-1	TRBJ1-5	ASRLPGQSNQPQH
14	TRBV12-3/TRBV12-4	TRBJ2-7	ASSSSRWGSGLEQY
12	TRBV7-2	TRBJ1-6	ASSDDRGNSPLH
15	TRBV11-2	TRBJ2-5	ASSLAPWDRGRETQY
16	TRBV20-1	TRBJ2-3	SAPGTSGRAIAPDTQY
15	TRBV10-2	TRBJ2-3	ASSELPSGRPPDTQY
9	TRBV7-9	TRBJ2-3	ASTSGTTQY
12	TRBV20-1	TRBJ2-1	SARAGGSYNEQF
6	TRBV6-1	TRBJ1-1	ASSPAF
13	TRBV7-9	TRBJ2-3	ASSLIGEGTDTQY
11	TRBV5-1	TRBJ2-7	ASSRTGGREKY
12	TRBV5-1	TRBJ1-2	ASKIEERGYGYT
13	TRBV10-3	TRBJ1-5	AISAVGGRNQPQH
13	TRBV29-1	TRBJ1-1	SVVHHGTGFTEAF
12	TRBV4-1	TRBJ2-3	ASSQVGRTDTQY
11	TRBV4-3	TRBJ2-7	ASSQGPGDEQY
10	TRBV20-1	TRBJ2-7	SAVGLSYEQY
14	TRBV7-9	TRBJ2-1	ASSHGTSGSYNEQF
12	TRBV20-1	TRBJ1-3	SAGNPNSGNTIY
11	TRBV5-1	TRBJ1-4	ASSSGPDEKLF
13	TRBV7-9	TRBJ2-5	ASSLNGGYRETQY
11	TRBV5-1	TRBJ2-1	ASSFEGGDEQF
12	TRBV7-6	TRBJ2-7	ASSLRGVGYEQY
13	TRBV12-3/TRBV12-4	TRBJ1-1	ASSPGQGGNTEAF
16	TRBV4-1	TRBJ2-1	ASSSRGQRGVSGNEQF
11	TRBV7-9	TRBJ2-1	ASSFPGGNEQF
12	TRBV7-6	TRBJ2-7	ASSGGQASYEQY
9	TRBV7-9	TRBJ1-1	ASSLTGEAF
13	TRBV9	TRBJ1-1	ASSVDMDRESEAF
14	TRBV6-1	TRBJ2-7	ASTLLGREYPGEQY
13	TRBV11-3	TRBJ2-4	ASSLDLGPTNIQY
11	TRBV20-1	TRBJ1-1	SARDGMNTEAF
13	TRBV11-2	TRBJ2-1	ASSRDLNSYNEQF
13	TRBV10-3	TRBJ2-5	AISESSGPLETQY
12	TRBV12-3/TRBV12-4	TRBJ1-1	ASSLGQWNTEAF
14	TRBV5-6	TRBJ2-2	ASTFGQGAYTGELF
10	TRBV29-1	TRBJ1-1	SGDRKNTEAF
11	TRBV29-1	TRBJ1-1	SVGGQGNTEAF
10	TRBV9	TRBJ2-2	ASSVYSGELF